Sequencing of this T cell receptor (beta chain) was carried out in a study of T cell changes during pregnancy in multiple sclerosis. This clone was picked up a small number of times. Some clones are missing from TCRdb's copy, which holds only in-frame ones; the method was immunoSEQ multiplex PCR. The sample yields 55,000 to 70,000 clones, less than 95% seen once. Trimming took 0 bases from V and 0 from J, leaving 6 bases between them. The CDR3 has 14 residues. Germline V lookup: CDR1 SGHRS, CDR2 YFSETQ. V usage is TRBV5-1 and J usage is TRBJ1-2; D ambiguous. This material consisted of peripheral blood, taken in the first trimester of pregnancy. The receptor's source is a female donor in good health, enrolled as a control in a pregnancy study. CDR3 sequence (DNA): TGCGCCAGCAGCTTGGATTCCACTAACTATGGCTACACCTTC. Residues: CASSLDSTNYGYTF.